This TCR beta chain derives from a study of shared clonotypes between healthy human individuals. Looked up from germline, CDR1 is LNHDA and CDR2 is SQIVND (reference sequence). The CDR3 has 15 residues. The germline V and J ends were trimmed by 5 bases and 2 bases, with 15 bases remaining between them. Naive CD8 cells comprised CD45RO-negative, CCR7-positively selected cells, excluding terminally differentiated effector memory CD45RA+ cells. The assay was immunoSEQ multiplex PCR, and TCRdb's table has in-frame clones only and misses some. The sample includes about 2,200,000 clones, about 92% of them seen just once.

This chain connects TRBV19 to TRBJ1-1, with no clear D. What was sequenced was naive CD8+ T cells from PBMCs. The clonotype was recovered from a man aged 18 to 29 in good health. Some clones in this sample may be carry-over from other donors' samples. CDR3 bases: TGTGCCAGTAGTCCTACCCTACGAGTCAACACTGAAGCTTTCTTT. It translates to CASSPTLRVNTEAFF.